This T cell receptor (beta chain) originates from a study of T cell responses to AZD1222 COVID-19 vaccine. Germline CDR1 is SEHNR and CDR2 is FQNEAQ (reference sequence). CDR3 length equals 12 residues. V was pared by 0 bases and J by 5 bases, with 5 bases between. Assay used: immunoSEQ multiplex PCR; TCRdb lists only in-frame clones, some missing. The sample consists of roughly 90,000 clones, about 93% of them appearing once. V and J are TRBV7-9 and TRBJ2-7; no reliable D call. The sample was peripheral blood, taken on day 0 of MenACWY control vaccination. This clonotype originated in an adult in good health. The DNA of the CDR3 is TGTGCCAGCAGCTTAGCGGTGGACGAGCAGTACTTC. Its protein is CASSLAVDEQYF.